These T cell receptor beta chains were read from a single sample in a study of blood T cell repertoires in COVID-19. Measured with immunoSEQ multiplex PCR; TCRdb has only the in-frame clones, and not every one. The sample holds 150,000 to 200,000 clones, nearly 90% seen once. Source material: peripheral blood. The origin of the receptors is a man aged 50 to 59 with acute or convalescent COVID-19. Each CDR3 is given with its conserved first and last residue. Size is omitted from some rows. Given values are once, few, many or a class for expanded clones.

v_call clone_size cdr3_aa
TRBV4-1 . CASSQKRFRDSYNEQFF
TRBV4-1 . CASSYRQSSYNSPLHF
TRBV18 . CASSPRGGSNGYTF
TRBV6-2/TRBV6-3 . CASSLGGEFNEKLFF
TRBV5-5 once CASSAGTSTNEQFF
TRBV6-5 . CASGRAGNQPQHF
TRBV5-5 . CASSFQGGWEAFF
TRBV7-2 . CASIGAGYTDTQYF
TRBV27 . CASSFTGLAVYNEQFF
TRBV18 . CASSLSQGGNQPQHF
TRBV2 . CANSGVSSYNEQFF
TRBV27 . CASSRGTDYNEQFF
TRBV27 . CASSLGGGVTGELFF
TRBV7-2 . CASSWGGSATEAFF
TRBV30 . CAWTRSGGRTNEKLFF
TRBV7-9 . CASSPPERTREKLFF
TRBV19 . CASSTTSGRIEQFF
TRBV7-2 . CASSLYSGEETQYF
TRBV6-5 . CASSRERDANYGYTF
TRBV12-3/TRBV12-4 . CASSSVADTQYF
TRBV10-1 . CASSKVRTGGYTF
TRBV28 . CASSLLQMNTEAFF
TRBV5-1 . CASSPGGPQPQHF
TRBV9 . CASRAVSSYNEQFF
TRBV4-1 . CASSLGQGAEQPQHF
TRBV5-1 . CASSLAEGRTEAFF
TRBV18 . CASSPSLLHPPGQGGLQEQFF
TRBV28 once CASSPGTVSYEQYF
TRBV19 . CASRGQLSYNEQFF
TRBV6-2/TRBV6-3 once CASSYPRSGLADVYQETQYF
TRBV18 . CASSPTGNQPQHF
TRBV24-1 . CATSDSGGYEQFF
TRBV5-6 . CASSAYSATNEKLFF
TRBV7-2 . CASSTTSGAYNEQFF
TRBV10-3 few CATRDSGVGYNEQFF
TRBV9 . CASSVVGGGSYNEQFF
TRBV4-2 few CASSQEGPRSGNTIYF
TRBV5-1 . CASSSGQTNQPQHF
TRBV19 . CASKEGRHDYGYTF
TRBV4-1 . CASSQNPASVIYNEQFF
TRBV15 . CATSRYLAGVKETQYF
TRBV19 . CASSIMSGGETQYF
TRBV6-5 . CATLLPAAGSMQYF
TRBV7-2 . CASSLAGARIDEQYF
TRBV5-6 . CASSLVRGRALETQYF
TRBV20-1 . CSLQDYEQYF